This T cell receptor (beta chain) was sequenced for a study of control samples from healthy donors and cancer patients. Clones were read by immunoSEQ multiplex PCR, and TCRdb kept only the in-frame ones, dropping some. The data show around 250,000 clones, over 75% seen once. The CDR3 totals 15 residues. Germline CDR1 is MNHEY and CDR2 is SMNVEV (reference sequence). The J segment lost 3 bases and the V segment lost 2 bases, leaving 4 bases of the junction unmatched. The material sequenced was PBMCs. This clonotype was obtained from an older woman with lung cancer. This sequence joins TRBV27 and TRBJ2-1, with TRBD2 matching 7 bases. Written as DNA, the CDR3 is TGTGCCAGCAGTTTACGAGGGGAGGGCTACAATGAGCAGTTCTTC. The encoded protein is CASSLRGEGYNEQFF.